This T cell receptor beta chain was observed in a study of CD8 T cells in ankylosing spondylitis. This clonotype was counted many times. TCRdb reanalysed the 5' RACE reads using MiXCR and keeps one entry per CDR3 protein. The repertoire consists of approximately 69,000 distinct CDR3 sequences, with over 4% occurring once and the leading ten covering 2% to 2.5%. The germline V and J ends were trimmed by 5 bases and 8 bases, with 16 bases remaining between them. The CDR3 loop spans 14 amino acids. V is TRBV12-3 or TRBV12-4 and J is TRBJ2-1; D is possibly TRBD2 (7 bases). The specimen was blood, either unsorted or a sorted T cell fraction (not recorded which). The receptor comes from a male donor with ankylosing spondylitis or in good health (not recorded which). The CDR3 bases are TGTGCCAGCAGTAAGGGGGGGGGCCAATATGAGCAGTTCTTC. It specifies CASSKGGGQYEQFF.